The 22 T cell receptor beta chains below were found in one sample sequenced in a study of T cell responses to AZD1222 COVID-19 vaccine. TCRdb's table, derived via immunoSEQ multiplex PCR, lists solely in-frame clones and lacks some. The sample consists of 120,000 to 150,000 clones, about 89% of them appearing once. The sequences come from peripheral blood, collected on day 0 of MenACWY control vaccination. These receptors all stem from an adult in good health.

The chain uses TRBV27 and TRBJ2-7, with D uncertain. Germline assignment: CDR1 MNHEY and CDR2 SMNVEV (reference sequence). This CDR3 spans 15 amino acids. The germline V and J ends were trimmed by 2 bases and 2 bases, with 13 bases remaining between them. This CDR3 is CASSLLGRKTYEQYF. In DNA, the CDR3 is TGTGCCAGCAGTTTACTTGGCAGAAAGACCTACGAGCAGTACTTC.

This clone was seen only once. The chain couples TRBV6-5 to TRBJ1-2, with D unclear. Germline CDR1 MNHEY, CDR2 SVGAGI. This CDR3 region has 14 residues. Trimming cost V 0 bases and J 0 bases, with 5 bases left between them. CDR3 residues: CASSYSRTNYGYTF. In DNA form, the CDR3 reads TGTGCCAGCAGTTACTCCAGGACTAACTATGGCTACACCTTC.

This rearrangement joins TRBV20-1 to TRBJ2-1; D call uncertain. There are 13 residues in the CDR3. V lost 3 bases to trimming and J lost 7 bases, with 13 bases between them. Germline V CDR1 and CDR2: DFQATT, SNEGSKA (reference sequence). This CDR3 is CSASLSFQNEQFF. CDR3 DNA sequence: TGCAGTGCTAGTCTTAGTTTTCAAAATGAGCAGTTCTTC.

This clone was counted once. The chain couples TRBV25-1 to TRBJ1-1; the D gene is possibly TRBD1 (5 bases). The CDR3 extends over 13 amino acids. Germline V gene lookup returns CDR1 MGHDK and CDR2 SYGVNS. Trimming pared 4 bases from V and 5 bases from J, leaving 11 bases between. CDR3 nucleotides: TGTGCCAGCAGTGGGGGGTCCGTGACTGAAGCTTTCTTT. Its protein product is CASSGGSVTEAFF.

CDR3 in amino acids: CASQVSSYSNQPQHF. The CDR3 coding sequence is TGTGCCAGCCAGGTGTCCTCCTATAGCAATCAGCCCCAGCATTTT. The gene calls are TRBV19 and TRBJ1-5; D remains unclear. This CDR3 region has 15 residues. The germline gives CDR1 LNHDA, CDR2 SQIVND (reference sequence). V shed 9 bases and J shed 0 bases, with 15 bases lying between them.

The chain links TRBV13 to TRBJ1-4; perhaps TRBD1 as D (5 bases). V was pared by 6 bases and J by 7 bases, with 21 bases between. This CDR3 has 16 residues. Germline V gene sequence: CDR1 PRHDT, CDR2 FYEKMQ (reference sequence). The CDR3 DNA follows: TGTGCCAGCAGTCCCCGTCCCGGGGCCGCCGGTGAAAAACTGTTTTTT. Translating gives CASSPRPGAAGEKLFF.

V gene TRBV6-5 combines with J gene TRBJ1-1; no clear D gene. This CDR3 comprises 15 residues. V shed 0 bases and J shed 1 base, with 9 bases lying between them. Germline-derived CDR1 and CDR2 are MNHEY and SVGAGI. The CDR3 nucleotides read TGTGCCAGCAGTTACTCGAGACGTCCGAACACTGAAGCTTTCTTT. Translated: CASSYSRRPNTEAFF.

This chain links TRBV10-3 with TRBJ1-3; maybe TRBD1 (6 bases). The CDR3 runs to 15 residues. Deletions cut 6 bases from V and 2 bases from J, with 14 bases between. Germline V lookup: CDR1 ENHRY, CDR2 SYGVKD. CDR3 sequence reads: CAIRDSTGPGNTIYF. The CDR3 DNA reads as TGTGCCATCAGAGATTCCACAGGGCCTGGAAACACCATATATTTT.

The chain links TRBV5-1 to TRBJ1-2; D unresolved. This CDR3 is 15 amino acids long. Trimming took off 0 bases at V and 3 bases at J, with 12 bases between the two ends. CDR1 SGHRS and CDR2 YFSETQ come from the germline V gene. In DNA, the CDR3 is TGCGCCAGCAGCTTGGTCGGCTCGAAAGACTATGGCTACACCTTC. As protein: CASSLVGSKDYGYTF.

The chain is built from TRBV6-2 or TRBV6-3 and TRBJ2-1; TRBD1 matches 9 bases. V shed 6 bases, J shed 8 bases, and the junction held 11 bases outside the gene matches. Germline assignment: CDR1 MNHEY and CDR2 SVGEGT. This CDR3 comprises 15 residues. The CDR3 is CASSSAGTGYDEQFF. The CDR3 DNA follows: TGTGCCAGCAGCTCTGCCGGGACAGGGTATGATGAGCAGTTCTTC.

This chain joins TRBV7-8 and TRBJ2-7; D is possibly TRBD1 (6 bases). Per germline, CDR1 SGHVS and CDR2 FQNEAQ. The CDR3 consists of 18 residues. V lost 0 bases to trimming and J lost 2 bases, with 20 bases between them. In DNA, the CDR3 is TGTGCCAGCAGCTTAGCCGTCAAACAGGGAAGTCGAGCCTACGAGCAGTACTTC. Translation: CASSLAVKQGSRAYEQYF.

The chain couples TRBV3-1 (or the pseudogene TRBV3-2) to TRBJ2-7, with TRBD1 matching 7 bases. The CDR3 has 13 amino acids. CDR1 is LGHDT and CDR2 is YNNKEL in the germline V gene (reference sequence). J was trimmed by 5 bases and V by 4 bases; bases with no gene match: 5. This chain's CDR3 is CASSRQGGNEQYF. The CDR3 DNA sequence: TGTGCCAGCAGCCGACAGGGTGGCAACGAGCAGTACTTC.

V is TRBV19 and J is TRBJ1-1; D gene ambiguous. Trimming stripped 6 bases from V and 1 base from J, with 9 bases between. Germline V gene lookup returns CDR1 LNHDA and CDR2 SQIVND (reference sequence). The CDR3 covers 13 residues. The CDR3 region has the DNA TGTGCCAGTAGGGGCCCGCGGAACACTGAAGCTTTCTTT. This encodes CASRGPRNTEAFF.

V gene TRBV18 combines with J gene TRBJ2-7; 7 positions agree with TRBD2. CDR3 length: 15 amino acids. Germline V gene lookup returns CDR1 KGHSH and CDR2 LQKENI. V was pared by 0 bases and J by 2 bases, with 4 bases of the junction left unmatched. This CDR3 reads CASSPPSSGAYEQYF. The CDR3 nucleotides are TGTGCCAGCTCACCACCGTCTAGCGGAGCCTACGAGCAGTACTTC.

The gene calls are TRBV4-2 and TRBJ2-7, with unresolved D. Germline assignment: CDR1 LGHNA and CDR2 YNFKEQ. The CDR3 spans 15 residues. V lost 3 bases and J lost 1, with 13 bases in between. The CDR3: CASSHTMGPSYEQYF. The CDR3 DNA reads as TGTGCCAGCAGCCATACAATGGGCCCGTCCTACGAGCAGTACTTC.

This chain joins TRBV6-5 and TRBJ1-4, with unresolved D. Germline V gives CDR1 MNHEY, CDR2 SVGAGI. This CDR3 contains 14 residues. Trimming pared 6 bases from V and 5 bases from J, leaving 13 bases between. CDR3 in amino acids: CASRPVGRNEKLFF. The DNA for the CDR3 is TGTGCCAGCAGGCCCGTGGGTAGGAATGAAAAACTGTTTTTT.

CDR3 amino acids: CASSVSGSSYNEQFF. The CDR3, as DNA: TGTGCCAGCAGTGTCAGCGGCAGCTCCTACAATGAGCAGTTCTTC. The chain employs TRBV27 and TRBJ2-1; tentatively, D is TRBD2 (5 bases). Germline CDR1 reads MNHEY; CDR2 reads SMNVEV (reference sequence). Trimming removed 5 bases from V and 0 bases from J, with 11 bases in between. The CDR3 runs 15 residues.

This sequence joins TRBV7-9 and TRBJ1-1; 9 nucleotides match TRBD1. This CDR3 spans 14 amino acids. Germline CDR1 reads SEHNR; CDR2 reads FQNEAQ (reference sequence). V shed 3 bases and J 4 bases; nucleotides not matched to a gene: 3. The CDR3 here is CASSFPTGGTEAFF. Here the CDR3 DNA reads TGTGCCAGCAGCTTTCCGACAGGGGGCACTGAAGCTTTCTTT.

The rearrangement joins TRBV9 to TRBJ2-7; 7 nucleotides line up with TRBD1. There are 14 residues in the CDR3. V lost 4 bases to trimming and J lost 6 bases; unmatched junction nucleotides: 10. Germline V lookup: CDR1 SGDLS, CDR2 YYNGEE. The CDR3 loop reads CASSPSDRNGEQYF. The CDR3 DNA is TGTGCCAGCAGCCCTTCGGACAGGAATGGCGAGCAGTACTTC. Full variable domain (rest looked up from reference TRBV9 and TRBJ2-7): DSGVTQTPKHLITATGQRVTLRCSPRSGDLSVYWYQQSLDQGLQFLIQYYNGEERAKGNILERFSAQQFPDLHSELNLSSLELGDSALYFCASSPSDRNGEQYFGPGTRLTVT.

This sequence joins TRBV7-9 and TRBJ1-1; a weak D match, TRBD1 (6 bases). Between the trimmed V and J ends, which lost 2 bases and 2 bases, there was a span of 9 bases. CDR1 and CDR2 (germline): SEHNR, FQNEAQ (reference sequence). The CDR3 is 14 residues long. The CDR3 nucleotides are TGTGCCAGCAGCTTATTACAGGGAAACACTGAAGCTTTCTTT. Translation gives CASSLLQGNTEAFF. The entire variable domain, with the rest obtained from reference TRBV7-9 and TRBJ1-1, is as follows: DTGVSQNPRHKITKRGQNVTFRCDPISEHNRLYWYRQTLGQGPEFLTYFQNEAQLEKSRLLSDRFSAERPKGSFSTLEIQRTEQGDSAMYLCASSLLQGNTEAFFGQGTRLTVV.

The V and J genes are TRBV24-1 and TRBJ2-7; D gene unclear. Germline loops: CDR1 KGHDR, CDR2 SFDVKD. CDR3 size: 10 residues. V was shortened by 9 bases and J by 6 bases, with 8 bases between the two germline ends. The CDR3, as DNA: TGTGCCACCTCTCCGGGCGAGCAGTACTTC. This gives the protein CATSPGEQYF.

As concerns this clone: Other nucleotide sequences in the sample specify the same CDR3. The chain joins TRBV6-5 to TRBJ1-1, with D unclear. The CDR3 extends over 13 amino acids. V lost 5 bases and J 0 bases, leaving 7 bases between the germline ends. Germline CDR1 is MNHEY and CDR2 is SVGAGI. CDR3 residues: CASSRSMNTEAFF. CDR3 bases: TGTGCCAGCAGTCGGAGTATGAACACTGAAGCTTTCTTT.